A selection of T cell receptor beta chains follows, all from one sample in a study of cytomegalovirus exposure and HLA in healthy donors. Data came from immunoSEQ multiplex PCR; TCRdb stores just in-frame clones and leaves some out. The repertoire holds under 110,000 clones, with 70% to 80% as singletons. Sequenced material: PBMCs. The receptors originated from a female donor in good health and CMV-seronegative. Each CDR3 is given with its conserved first and last residue. A D gene is named only where the DNA matches it firmly. Only part of the rows carry a size: once, few, many, or a class if the clone is expanded.

TRBV4-3	TRBJ2-5	TRBD1	NA	CASSQDPGTGRRETQYF	TGCGCCAGCAGCCAAGATCCCGGGACAGGGAGGAGAGAGACCCAGTACTTC
TRBV4-1	TRBJ2-4	NA	NA	CASSQEGLAKNIQYF	TGCGCCAGCAGCCAAGAGGGGCTCGCCAAAAACATTCAGTACTTC
TRBV6-5	TRBJ2-7	TRBD2	NA	CASSYAAGGVYEQYF	TGTGCCAGCAGTTACGCAGCGGGAGGGGTCTACGAGCAGTACTTC
TRBV7-6	TRBJ2-1	NA	NA	CASSLSPGSYNEQFF	TGTGCCAGCAGCTTATCGCCGGGCTCCTACAATGAGCAGTTCTTC
TRBV5-1	TRBJ1-1	NA	NA	CASSLVGAMNTEAFF	TGCGCCAGCAGCTTGGTTGGGGCTATGAACACTGAAGCTTTCTTT
TRBV6-6	TRBJ1-5	NA	NA	CASSWGGHLQHF	TGTGCCAGCAGTTGGGGGGGGCATCTCCAGCATTTT
TRBV27	TRBJ2-7	TRBD1	NA	CASTKQGENYEQYF	TGTGCCAGCACAAAACAGGGGGAGAACTACGAGCAGTACTTC
TRBV5-1	TRBJ2-3	TRBD2	few	CASSLAGAASGRTDTQYF	TGCGCCAGCAGCTTGGCCGGAGCGGCTAGCGGGCGCACAGATACGCAGTATTTT
TRBV29-1	TRBJ2-7	NA	NA	CSVEELDSYEQYF	TGCAGCGTTGAAGAGCTCGACAGCTACGAGCAGTACTTC
TRBV19	TRBJ2-2	TRBD2	NA	CASRPGTSVGELFF	TGTGCCAGCCGACCCGGGACTAGCGTCGGGGAGCTGTTTTTT
TRBV28	TRBJ1-5	TRBD1	few	CASSHDRGGGNQPQHF	TGTGCCAGCAGCCACGACAGGGGTGGTGGCAATCAGCCCCAGCATTTT
TRBV6-9	TRBJ2-7	TRBD2	NA	CASTHPASGCYEQYF	TGTGCCAGCACCCACCCGGCTAGCGGGTGCTACGAGCAGTACTTC
TRBV4-2	TRBJ2-7	NA	once	CASSQASGLSDEQYF	TGTGCCAGCAGCCAAGCATCAGGTCTTAGTGACGAGCAGTACTTC
TRBV5-1	TRBJ2-1	TRBD1	NA	CASSSEQGTWNEQFF	TGCGCCAGCAGCTCCGAACAGGGGACATGGAATGAGCAGTTCTTC
TRBV11-2	TRBJ2-3	TRBD2	NA	CASSSATLAGGRADTQYF	TGTGCCAGCAGCTCCGCTACACTAGCGGGAGGGCGGGCAGATACGCAGTATTTT
TRBV28	TRBJ1-1	TRBD1	once	CASSSHGQGNTEAFF	TGTGCCAGCAGTTCCCACGGACAGGGGAACACTGAAGCTTTCTTT
TRBV18	TRBJ2-6	NA	NA	CASSRASGANVLTF	TGTGCCAGCTCACGGGCCTCTGGGGCCAACGTCCTGACTTTC
TRBV10-3	TRBJ2-3	TRBD2	few	CATHPGLEVDTQYF	TGTGCCACCCACCCGGGACTAGAGGTAGATACGCAGTATTTT
TRBV5-7	TRBJ2-1	NA	once	CASSPEVSSYNEQFF	TGTGCCAGCAGCCCCGAAGTGAGCTCCTACAATGAGCAGTTCTTC
TRBV9	TRBJ1-1	TRBD1	few	CASSVAGTGGPAFF	TGTGCCAGCAGCGTGGCCGGGACAGGGGGACCAGCTTTCTTT
TRBV21-1	TRBJ2-7	NA	NA	CASAGLRSSYEQYF	TGTGCCAGCGCGGGATTACGAAGCTCCTACGAGCAGTACTTC
TRBV10-2	TRBJ2-3	TRBD2	few	CASSVGGRVDTQYF	TGCGCCAGCAGTGTGGGCGGGAGAGTAGATACGCAGTATTTT
TRBV30	TRBJ1-1	NA	NA	CAWTRNMNTEAFF	TGTGCCTGGACTAGGAATATGAACACTGAAGCTTTCTTT
TRBV19	TRBJ1-1	TRBD1	NA	CATSTGASTEAFF	TGTGCCACCTCGACAGGGGCAAGCACTGAAGCTTTCTTT
TRBV7-9	TRBJ1-1	TRBD1	NA	CASSSPGTGGRTEAFF	TGTGCCAGCAGCTCCCCCGGGACAGGGGGTAGGACTGAAGCTTTCTTT
TRBV18	TRBJ1-1	NA	NA	CASSPSTGSGAFF	TGTGCCAGCTCACCATCCACGGGATCGGGAGCTTTCTTT
TRBV15	TRBJ1-1	TRBD1	NA	CATSYRDRDTEAFF	TGTGCCACCAGCTACCGGGACAGGGATACTGAAGCTTTCTTT
TRBV7-9	TRBJ2-2	NA	few	CASSLQGRAPNTGELFF	TGTGCCAGCAGCTTACAAGGGCGGGCGCCCAACACCGGGGAGCTGTTTTTT
TRBV4-2	TRBJ1-1	NA	NA	CASSLEPGRVNTEAFF	TGTGCCAGCAGCTTGGAGCCAGGGCGCGTGAACACTGAAGCTTTCTTT
TRBV5-1	TRBJ2-7	TRBD1	once	CASSLGLGQGGYEQYF	TGCGCCAGCAGCTTGGGGCTCGGACAGGGGGGTTACGAGCAGTACTTC
TRBV28	TRBJ2-7	TRBD2	NA	CASSLSGTSDYEQYF	TGTGCCAGCAGTTTGAGCGGGACTAGCGACTACGAGCAGTACTTC
TRBV7-8	TRBJ2-7	NA	NA	CASSLSNRAYEQYF	TGTGCCAGCAGCTTAAGCAACAGGGCCTACGAGCAGTACTTC
TRBV2	TRBJ1-1	NA	few	CASSVTVGAFF	TGTGCCAGCAGTGTGACAGTGGGAGCTTTCTTT
TRBV27	TRBJ2-7	TRBD2	NA	CASSTLAGVVGEQYF	TGTGCCAGCAGTACTTTAGCGGGAGTTGTTGGCGAGCAGTACTTC
TRBV19	TRBJ1-2	TRBD1	few	CASSSSQGAYTF	TGTGCCAGTAGTTCGTCCCAGGGGGCATACACCTTC
TRBV14	TRBJ1-5	NA	few	CASSPRDIVSSNQPQHF	TGTGCCAGCAGCCCCCGGGACATCGTTTCGAGCAATCAGCCCCAGCATTTT
TRBV7-9	TRBJ2-1	NA	NA	CASSLGGVKYNEQFF	TGTGCCAGCAGCTTAGGAGGCGTCAAATACAATGAGCAGTTCTTC
TRBV6-5	TRBJ1-2	NA	NA	CASTPRGLYGYTF	TGTGCCAGCACTCCCAGGGGCCTCTATGGCTACACCTTC
TRBV7-2	TRBJ2-2	NA	NA	CASSSRRAGELFF	TGTGCCAGCAGCTCTCGGAGGGCCGGGGAGCTGTTTTTT
TRBV27	TRBJ1-2	TRBD1	few	CASSLLSRGQERDYTF	TGTGCCAGCAGTTTATTATCTAGGGGACAGGAAAGGGACTACACCTTC
TRBV5-1	TRBJ2-1	TRBD2	NA	CASSTSGEPNEQFF	TGCGCCAGCAGTACTAGCGGGGAACCCAATGAGCAGTTCTTC
TRBV6-5	TRBJ2-2	NA	NA	CASRGPGSTGELFF	TGTGCCAGCAGGGGCCCAGGGTCCACCGGGGAGCTGTTTTTT
TRBV9	TRBJ2-5	TRBD2	few	CASSVRTGTSGRGVQETQYF	TGTGCCAGCAGCGTAAGGACCGGGACTAGCGGGAGGGGGGTTCAAGAGACCCAGTACTTC
TRBV6-1	TRBJ1-1	TRBD1	few	CASRSDRARGAFF	TGTGCCAGCAGGAGCGACAGGGCGCGCGGAGCTTTCTTT
TRBV5-1	TRBJ2-3	NA	NA	CASSLAGGRDTQYF	TGCGCCAGCAGCTTGGCCGGGGGGCGGGATACGCAGTATTTT
TRBV7-3	TRBJ2-3	NA	NA	CASSWGQVTDTQYF	TGTGCCAGCAGCTGGGGACAAGTCACAGATACGCAGTATTTT
TRBV4-1	TRBJ1-3	TRBD1	once	CASSQDRDSGVSGNTIYF	TGCGCCAGCAGCCAGGACAGGGACAGTGGGGTCTCTGGAAACACCATATATTTT
TRBV5-8	TRBJ1-5	TRBD1	NA	CASSLSDRGRVSNQPQHF	TGTGCCAGCAGCTTGTCGGACAGGGGGCGGGTGAGCAATCAGCCCCAGCATTTT
TRBV29-1	TRBJ2-5	NA	NA	CSVGAGVGTQYF	TGCAGCGTTGGTGCAGGGGTCGGGACCCAGTACTTC
TRBV15	TRBJ1-1	NA	NA	CATSRVDRLNTEAFF	TGTGCCACCAGCAGAGTGGACAGATTGAACACTGAAGCTTTCTTT
TRBV29-1	TRBJ1-5	TRBD1	NA	CSVRDSNQPQHF	TGCAGCGTAAGGGACAGTAATCAGCCCCAGCATTTT
TRBV4-1	TRBJ2-4	NA	few	CASSQVGLAKNIQYF	TGCGCCAGCAGCCAAGTGGGCCTAGCCAAAAACATTCAGTACTTC
TRBV5-1	TRBJ2-5	TRBD2	NA	CASSPTSAQETQYF	TGCGCCAGCAGCCCTACTAGCGCCCAAGAGACCCAGTACTTC
TRBV7-9	TRBJ1-2	NA	NA	CASRPTPGGGVDGYTF	TGTGCCAGCCGTCCTACCCCGGGGGGAGGAGTTGATGGCTACACCTTC
TRBV5-8	TRBJ2-7	TRBD2	once	CASTPLRGVYEQYF	TGTGCCAGCACCCCCCTGCGGGGGGTTTACGAGCAGTACTTC
TRBV7-6	TRBJ2-5	TRBD2	few	CASSFFSERDYRRETQYF	TGTGCCAGCAGTTTTTTTTCAGAGCGGGACTATCGTAGAGAGACCCAGTACTTC
TRBV7-3	TRBJ2-1	TRBD1	NA	CASSSTGSYNEQFF	TGTGCCAGCAGCTCGACAGGGTCCTACAATGAGCAGTTCTTC
TRBV4-2	TRBJ2-7	TRBD2	NA	CASSQGLAGGPDEQYF	TGTGCCAGCAGCCAAGGGCTAGCGGGAGGGCCGGACGAGCAGTACTTC
TRBV6-5	TRBJ2-7	TRBD1	NA	CASRTTGTYEQYF	TGTGCCAGCAGGACGACAGGGACCTACGAGCAGTACTTC